These T cell receptor beta chains were read from a single sample in a study of regulatory T cells in long-lasting Graves disease. TCRdb passed the multiplex PCR reads through MiXCR, listing each CDR3 protein once. The sample consists of approximately 470,000 distinct CDR3 sequences, 16% of them appearing once. This sample was also put to use in a study of T cells in Graves' hyperthyroidism and ophthalmopathy.

Specimen: peripheral blood mononuclear cells (PBMCs), collected at new diagnosis, from a patient treated with antithyroid drugs. Source of these receptors: a man aged 40-49 years with Graves disease. Both conserved end residues are part of each CDR3. The order of the fields is clone size, V gene, J gene, D gene, CDR3 DNA, CDR3 protein. A D gene is named only where the DNA matches it firmly. Rows may omit the clone size; those that give it use once, few, many or a size class.

clone size: few; V gene: TRBV30; J gene: TRBJ2-1; D gene: TRBD2; CDR3 DNA: TGTGCCTGGAGTGTACTTCGCCTAGCGGGAGTCCACAATGAGCAGTTCTTC; CDR3 protein: CAWSVLRLAGVHNEQFF
clone size: many; V gene: TRBV20-1; J gene: TRBJ2-7; D gene: -; CDR3 DNA: TGCAGTGCTAGAGGGACCCTAAACTACGAGCAGTACTTC; CDR3 protein: CSARGTLNYEQYF
clone size: many; V gene: TRBV28; J gene: TRBJ2-5; D gene: -; CDR3 DNA: TGTGCCAGCATTCCCGGGACGCAAGAGACCCAGTACTTC; CDR3 protein: CASIPGTQETQYF
clone size: -; V gene: TRBV7-6; J gene: TRBJ2-1; D gene: -; CDR3 DNA: TGTGCCAGCAGCTTAGCGGTCGTTAATGAGCAGTTCTTC; CDR3 protein: CASSLAVVNEQFF
clone size: many; V gene: TRBV28; J gene: TRBJ1-1; D gene: -; CDR3 DNA: TGTGCCAGTTTCCAACCCCAGGGTGTGAGCACTGAAGCTTTCTTT; CDR3 protein: CASFQPQGVSTEAFF
clone size: -; V gene: TRBV24-1; J gene: TRBJ2-1; D gene: TRBD1; CDR3 DNA: TGTGCCACCAGTGTAACAGGGGGTCGGAATGAGCAGTTCTTC; CDR3 protein: CATSVTGGRNEQFF
clone size: once; V gene: TRBV7-2; J gene: TRBJ1-1; D gene: -; CDR3 DNA: TGTGTCAGCAGCTTAGCGTCTCCGGGACGGGCAAACACTGAAGCTTTCTTT; CDR3 protein: CVSSLASPGRANTEAFF
clone size: many; V gene: TRBV12-3/TRBV12-4; J gene: TRBJ2-1; D gene: TRBD2; CDR3 DNA: TGTGCCAGCAGTTTCTCTAGCGGGGATGAGCAGTTCTTC; CDR3 protein: CASSFSSGDEQFF
clone size: few; V gene: TRBV19; J gene: TRBJ2-7; D gene: -; CDR3 DNA: TGTGCCAGTAGTATAGCGGACAGCAGCTCCTACGAGCAGTACTTC; CDR3 protein: CASSIADSSSYEQYF
clone size: -; V gene: TRBV29-1; J gene: TRBJ2-3; D gene: -; CDR3 DNA: TGCAGCGTTGATTCCGTTATAATTACAGATACGCAGTATTTT; CDR3 protein: CSVDSVIITDTQYF
clone size: few; V gene: TRBV6-1; J gene: TRBJ2-7; D gene: TRBD1; CDR3 DNA: TGTGCCAGCAGGGAGAACAGGGGGAGAGGCTACGAGCAGTACTTC; CDR3 protein: CASRENRGRGYEQYF
clone size: few; V gene: TRBV12-3/TRBV12-4; J gene: TRBJ2-2; D gene: TRBD2; CDR3 DNA: TGTGCCAGCAGTTACCAGGCGGGAGGGCTTGACACCGGGGAGCTGTTTTTT; CDR3 protein: CASSYQAGGLDTGELFF
clone size: many; V gene: TRBV2; J gene: TRBJ1-1; D gene: -; CDR3 DNA: TGTGCCAGCAGTGAATCTAGCGGCACGCACACTGAAGCTTTCTTT; CDR3 protein: CASSESSGTHTEAFF
clone size: -; V gene: TRBV28; J gene: TRBJ1-4; D gene: TRBD1; CDR3 DNA: TGTGCCAGCAGTTTCAGGGGGGGGGATGAAAAACTGTTTTTT; CDR3 protein: CASSFRGGDEKLFF
clone size: many; V gene: TRBV4-1; J gene: TRBJ2-3; D gene: TRBD2; CDR3 DNA: TGTGCCAGCAGCTTAGATCCGCGGGGGACAGATACGCAGTATTTT; CDR3 protein: CASSLDPRGTDTQYF
clone size: many; V gene: TRBV11-2; J gene: TRBJ2-1; D gene: TRBD2; CDR3 DNA: TGTGCCAGCAGCAGAACTAGCGGGAGTGGCGATGAGCAGTTCTTC; CDR3 protein: CASSRTSGSGDEQFF
clone size: many; V gene: TRBV3-1; J gene: TRBJ2-7; D gene: -; CDR3 DNA: TGTGCCAGCAGCCAAGGTCCTGGGGGCTACGAGCAGTACTTC; CDR3 protein: CASSQGPGGYEQYF
clone size: many; V gene: TRBV28; J gene: TRBJ2-1; D gene: TRBD2; CDR3 DNA: TGTGCCAGCAGTTCGTGGACTAGCGGGAACTTCTACAATGAGCAGTTCTTC; CDR3 protein: CASSSWTSGNFYNEQFF
clone size: few; V gene: TRBV9; J gene: TRBJ2-1; D gene: TRBD2; CDR3 DNA: TGTGCCAGCAGCGTAGGGGCTAGCGGGGAGGGGGAGCAGTTCTTC; CDR3 protein: CASSVGASGEGEQFF
clone size: few; V gene: TRBV27; J gene: TRBJ2-7; D gene: TRBD1; CDR3 DNA: TGTGCCAGCAGTATCCGGGACAGGGGTCACGAGCAGTACTTC; CDR3 protein: CASSIRDRGHEQYF
clone size: many; V gene: TRBV2; J gene: TRBJ2-3; D gene: TRBD1; CDR3 DNA: TGTGCCAGCAGTGTAGGACAGGCCGCAAGTACGCAGTATTTT; CDR3 protein: CASSVGQAASTQYF
clone size: many; V gene: TRBV6-2/TRBV6-3; J gene: TRBJ2-3; D gene: TRBD2; CDR3 DNA: TGTGCCAGCAGTGAAGCGGGAGGGCCAGCAGATACGCAGTATTTT; CDR3 protein: CASSEAGGPADTQYF
clone size: many; V gene: TRBV20-1; J gene: TRBJ2-1; D gene: -; CDR3 DNA: TGCAGTGCCCTCTGGGGTGCTCACAATGAGCAGTTCTTC; CDR3 protein: CSALWGAHNEQFF
clone size: -; V gene: TRBV9; J gene: TRBJ2-2; D gene: -; CDR3 DNA: TGTGCCAGCAGCGTGGGGGGATCAGGCACCGGGGAGCTGTTTTTT; CDR3 protein: CASSVGGSGTGELFF
clone size: -; V gene: TRBV10-3; J gene: TRBJ2-3; D gene: TRBD2; CDR3 DNA: TGTGCCATCAGTGACCCCCGGACTAGCGGGACCCCGACGCAGTATTTT; CDR3 protein: CAISDPRTSGTPTQYF
clone size: few; V gene: TRBV7-9; J gene: TRBJ2-3; D gene: TRBD1; CDR3 DNA: TGTGCCAGCAGCTTACCCCTGGACAGGGTGAAGACAGATACGCAGTATTTT; CDR3 protein: CASSLPLDRVKTDTQYF
clone size: -; V gene: TRBV7-9; J gene: TRBJ2-6; D gene: -; CDR3 DNA: TGTGCCAGCAGGCCTCCAGCAAGAAACCTCTCTGGGGCCAACGTCCTGACTTTC; CDR3 protein: CASRPPARNLSGANVLTF
clone size: -; V gene: TRBV6-1; J gene: TRBJ2-2; D gene: TRBD2; CDR3 DNA: TGTGCCAGCAGGAGAACTAGCGGGAGCACCGGGGAGCTGTTTTTT; CDR3 protein: CASRRTSGSTGELFF
clone size: many; V gene: TRBV5-1; J gene: TRBJ2-2; D gene: -; CDR3 DNA: TGTGCCAGCAGCTTAGTACTACAGAACACCGGGGAGCTGTTTTTT; CDR3 protein: CASSLVLQNTGELFF
clone size: many; V gene: TRBV5-1; J gene: TRBJ2-1; D gene: TRBD2; CDR3 DNA: TGCGCCAGCAGCTCGGGGTTAGCGGGAGAGGGCTACAATGAGCAGTTCTTC; CDR3 protein: CASSSGLAGEGYNEQFF
clone size: few; V gene: TRBV5-1; J gene: TRBJ2-7; D gene: TRBD2; CDR3 DNA: TGCGCCAGCAGCGCGGACCTAGCGGGAGGGGCCCACGAGCAGTACTTC; CDR3 protein: CASSADLAGGAHEQYF
clone size: few; V gene: TRBV7-9; J gene: TRBJ2-6; D gene: TRBD2; CDR3 DNA: TGTGCCAGCAGCCAAGACCTGGGACTAGCGGGAGTATATCATCACGTCCTGACTTTC; CDR3 protein: CASSQDLGLAGVYHHVLTF
clone size: few; V gene: TRBV20-1; J gene: TRBJ2-3; D gene: -; CDR3 DNA: TGCAGTGCTAGACCGATGCGGGGCAGCACAGATACGCAGTATTTT; CDR3 protein: CSARPMRGSTDTQYF
clone size: -; V gene: TRBV6-2/TRBV6-3; J gene: TRBJ2-2; D gene: -; CDR3 DNA: TGTGCCAGCCAGCGGACATCGAGGTCCGGGGAGCTGTTTTTT; CDR3 protein: CASQRTSRSGELFF
clone size: -; V gene: TRBV19; J gene: TRBJ1-5; D gene: -; CDR3 DNA: TGTGCCAGTAGTATCAACGGGGGGAGGAATCAGCCCCAGCATTTT; CDR3 protein: CASSINGGRNQPQHF
clone size: -; V gene: TRBV20-1; J gene: TRBJ1-4; D gene: -; CDR3 DNA: TGCAGTGCTAGTTGGGCAGGGAGAAGGGAAAAACTGTTTTTT; CDR3 protein: CSASWAGRREKLFF
clone size: many; V gene: TRBV11-2; J gene: TRBJ1-1; D gene: TRBD1; CDR3 DNA: TGTGCCAGCAGCCCCACAGGGGGGTACAACACTGAAGCTTTCTTT; CDR3 protein: CASSPTGGYNTEAFF
clone size: many; V gene: TRBV3-1; J gene: TRBJ2-7; D gene: -; CDR3 DNA: TGTGCCAGCAGCCAACGAGGGGTCGTCTACGAGCAGTACTTC; CDR3 protein: CASSQRGVVYEQYF
clone size: many; V gene: TRBV7-8; J gene: TRBJ2-4; D gene: -; CDR3 DNA: TGTACCAGCAGCTTAGGAGGTCTAAACATTCAGTACTTC; CDR3 protein: CTSSLGGLNIQYF
clone size: -; V gene: TRBV19; J gene: TRBJ2-1; D gene: TRBD2; CDR3 DNA: TGTGCCAGTAGTATAGGAGGCCCAGCGGGGTCATACAATGAGCAGTTCTTC; CDR3 protein: CASSIGGPAGSYNEQFF
clone size: many; V gene: TRBV11-2; J gene: TRBJ2-4; D gene: -; CDR3 DNA: TGTGCCAGCAGCCCACCGCCGACAGGCTTAGCCAAAAACATTCAGTACTTC; CDR3 protein: CASSPPPTGLAKNIQYF
clone size: many; V gene: TRBV5-5; J gene: TRBJ1-4; D gene: TRBD1; CDR3 DNA: TGTGCCAGCAGCACCGGGACAGGGGGCAATGAAAAACTGTTTTTT; CDR3 protein: CASSTGTGGNEKLFF
clone size: -; V gene: TRBV15; J gene: TRBJ2-1; D gene: TRBD2; CDR3 DNA: TGTGCCACTGCACTGGGAGGGTTTAGCGGATCCTACAATGAGCAGTTCTTC; CDR3 protein: CATALGGFSGSYNEQFF
clone size: -; V gene: TRBV19; J gene: TRBJ2-1; D gene: -; CDR3 DNA: TGTGCCAGTAGTCCTCAGGTCCTATACAATGAGCAGTTCTTC; CDR3 protein: CASSPQVLYNEQFF
clone size: -; V gene: TRBV29-1; J gene: TRBJ2-3; D gene: TRBD1; CDR3 DNA: TGCAGCGCCCAACCCGGGACAGGCACAGATACGCAGTATTTT; CDR3 protein: CSAQPGTGTDTQYF
clone size: many; V gene: TRBV27; J gene: TRBJ2-5; D gene: -; CDR3 DNA: TGTGCCAGCAGCCCCGGGGGTCTGGGAGAGACCCAGTACTTC; CDR3 protein: CASSPGGLGETQYF